A selection of T cell receptor beta chains follows, all from one sample in a study of OX40 agonist ivuxolimab in advanced cancers. Here immunoSEQ multiplex PCR was the method, and the copy in TCRdb shows in-frame clones only, minus some. The data hold about 150,000 clones, with 90% to 95% observed a single time. The input for sequencing was CD4+ or CD8+ T cells sorted from blood, taken in a trial of the OX40 agonist ivuxolimab. These receptors came from an adult with an advanced solid tumor such as melanoma, head and neck, liver or kidney cancer. The CDR3 runs from the conserved cysteine through the conserved F or W. Fields, in order: J gene, V gene, D gene, clone size, CDR3 protein, CDR3 DNA. The D gene is left open where the match is weak. Clone size is not always given. Where it is, it says once, few, many or a class for expanded clones.

>TRBJ2-2|TRBV28|TRBD1|.
CALGGPGQGSAGELFF
TGTGCCCTCGGGGGACCGGGACAGGGGAGTGCCGGGGAGCTGTTTTTT
>TRBJ1-2|TRBV19|.|.
CASRTVAGEGYTF
TGTGCCAGTAGGACAGTGGCAGGGGAAGGCTACACCTTC
>TRBJ1-2|TRBV7-2|TRBD1|.
CASSSPGQGWWGYTF
TGTGCCAGCAGCTCCCCGGGACAGGGTTGGTGGGGCTACACCTTC
>TRBJ1-1|TRBV9|TRBD1|.
CASSRDSSSTEAFF
TGTGCCAGCAGCCGGGACAGCTCTTCCACTGAAGCTTTCTTT
>TRBJ1-2|TRBV5-1|.|.
CASSLASGDYGYTF
TGCGCCAGCAGCTTGGCGTCAGGAGACTATGGCTACACCTTC
>TRBJ1-5|TRBV5-6|TRBD1|once
CASSLGQGRGQPQHF
TGTGCCAGCAGCCTGGGACAGGGGAGAGGGCAGCCCCAGCATTTT
>TRBJ1-2|TRBV4-3|TRBD1|.
CASSQDPTGGAYGYTF
TGCGCCAGCAGCCAAGATCCGACAGGGGGGGCCTATGGCTACACCTTC
>TRBJ2-5|TRBV5-1|TRBD1|.
CASSPGTGRETQYF
TGCGCCAGCAGCCCCGGGACAGGGCGAGAGACCCAGTACTTC
>TRBJ1-6|TRBV9|.|.
CASTRDTIVDSPLHF
TGTGCCAGCACCAGGGACACTATAGTGGATTCACCCCTCCACTTT
>TRBJ1-2|TRBV5-1|.|.
CASSFVSGNYGYTF
TGCGCCAGCAGCTTCGTCTCTGGTAACTATGGCTACACCTTC
>TRBJ2-3|TRBV9|.|.
CASSPAVADTQYF
TGTGCCAGCAGCCCGGCGGTTGCAGATACGCAGTATTTT
>TRBJ1-5|TRBV7-2|TRBD1|once
CASSPRTGGRQPQHF
TGTGCCAGCAGCCCGAGGACAGGGGGCAGGCAGCCCCAGCATTTT
>TRBJ1-2|TRBV7-9|.|few
CASSLVYGYTF
TGTGCCAGCAGCTTAGTCTATGGCTACACCTTC
>TRBJ1-5|TRBV7-2|TRBD1|few
CASSYDRGRNQPQHF
TGTGCCAGCAGTTACGACAGGGGAAGAAATCAGCCCCAGCATTTT
>TRBJ1-4|TRBV6-5|.|.
CASSYSGPLGEKLFF
TGTGCCAGCAGTTACTCGGGACCTTTGGGAGAAAAACTGTTTTTT
>TRBJ1-5|TRBV4-3|TRBD1|.
CASSQAPGQGSQPQHF
TGCGCCAGCAGCCAAGCTCCTGGACAGGGGAGTCAGCCCCAGCATTTT
>TRBJ2-7|TRBV5-5|.|.
CASSLEARLGYEQYF
TGTGCCAGCAGCTTGGAGGCCAGATTAGGCTACGAGCAGTACTTC
>TRBJ1-2|TRBV7-2|.|.
CASSPTGNNYGYTF
TGTGCCAGCAGCCCGACAGGAAATAACTATGGCTACACCTTC
>TRBJ1-2|TRBV6-5|.|.
CASREGPTGNYGYTF
TGTGCCAGCAGGGAGGGACCGACAGGAAACTATGGCTACACCTTC
>TRBJ1-1|TRBV10-3|.|.
CAISESDGRNTEAFF
TGTGCCATCAGTGAGTCAGATGGACGGAACACTGAAGCTTTCTTT
>TRBJ1-1|TRBV7-2|.|.
CAERENTEAFF
TGTGCCGAGCGGGAGAACACTGAAGCTTTCTTT
>TRBJ2-7|TRBV7-9|.|.
CASSLEVRSYEQYF
TGTGCCAGCAGCTTAGAGGTCAGGAGTTACGAGCAGTACTTC
>TRBJ1-4|TRBV7-8|.|.
CASSLGGINEKLFF
TGTGCCAGCAGCTTAGGTGGGATAAATGAAAAACTGTTTTTT
>TRBJ2-5|TRBV7-7|.|.
CASSLRLGETQYF
TGTGCTAGCAGCTTACGGTTAGGGGAGACCCAGTACTTC
>TRBJ2-3|TRBV5-1|TRBD2|.
CASSLALTSGGLQDTQYF
TGCGCCAGCAGCTTGGCCCTGACTAGCGGGGGGCTACAGGATACGCAGTATTTT
>TRBJ1-1|TRBV6-5|.|.
CASSKDSGAAFF
TGTGCCAGCAGTAAAGACTCAGGGGCAGCTTTCTTT
>TRBJ2-2|TRBV11-2|TRBD1|.
CASSPQTGWGGELFF
TGTGCCAGCAGCCCTCAGACAGGGTGGGGCGGGGAGCTGTTTTTT
>TRBJ2-3|TRBV19|.|.
CASTQTGTDTQYF
TGTGCCAGTACTCAGACCGGCACAGATACGCAGTATTTT
>TRBJ2-3|TRBV9|.|.
CASSVAVGVFGDFTDTQYF
TGTGCCAGCAGCGTAGCTGTCGGGGTATTTGGGGATTTCACAGATACGCAGTATTTT
>TRBJ1-3|TRBV6-5|.|.
CASGRGNSGNTIYF
TGTGCCAGCGGTAGGGGGAACTCTGGAAACACCATATATTTT
>TRBJ1-6|TRBV27|.|once
CASSLVNSSPLHF
TGTGCCAGCAGTTTAGTTAACAGTTCACCCCTCCACTTT
>TRBJ2-7|TRBV25-1|.|.
CASSEMSYEQYF
TGTGCCAGCAGTGAAATGTCCTACGAGCAGTACTTC
>TRBJ1-2|TRBV16|.|.
CASSQSTPGASYGYTF
TGTGCCAGCAGCCAATCGACGCCAGGGGCCTCCTATGGCTACACCTTC
>TRBJ1-1|TRBV25-1|TRBD1|.
CASTGTGRNTEAFF
TGTGCCAGCACCGGGACAGGCCGGAACACTGAAGCTTTCTTT
>TRBJ1-4|TRBV5-4|TRBD1|.
CASSERQGNEKLFF
TGTGCCAGCAGCGAGAGACAGGGGAATGAAAAACTGTTTTTT
>TRBJ1-5|TRBV6-6|TRBD1|.
CASTFGTGNQPQHF
TGTGCCAGCACCTTCGGGACAGGGAATCAGCCCCAGCATTTT
>TRBJ1-1|TRBV19|.|.
CASSIQGTEAFF
TGTGCCAGTAGTATACAGGGCACTGAAGCTTTCTTT
>TRBJ2-5|TRBV11-2|TRBD2|once
CASSLMTSGGPWETQYF
TGTGCCAGCAGCCTTATGACTAGCGGGGGGCCCTGGGAGACCCAGTACTTC
>TRBJ1-1|TRBV9|TRBD1|.
CASSGPPDRGEAFF
TGTGCCAGCAGCGGCCCCCCCGACAGGGGTGAAGCTTTCTTT
>TRBJ1-5|TRBV15|TRBD1|.
CATSRGDRGGQPQHF
TGTGCCACCAGCAGAGGGGACAGAGGGGGTCAGCCCCAGCATTTT
>TRBJ1-2|TRBV27|.|.
CASSGGLTYGYTF
TGTGCCAGCAGTGGAGGATTAACCTATGGCTACACCTTC
>TRBJ1-2|TRBV5-1|.|once
CASSLENSNYGYTF
TGCGCCAGCAGCTTGGAGAACTCTAACTATGGCTACACCTTC
>TRBJ2-7|TRBV14|TRBD2|.
CASRLAGGGYEQYF
TGTGCCAGCAGACTAGCGGGAGGTGGTTACGAGCAGTACTTC
>TRBJ2-2|TRBV29-1|.|.
CSVGWAGMSTGELFF
TGCAGCGTTGGTTGGGCGGGAATGAGCACCGGGGAGCTGTTTTTT
>TRBJ1-1|TRBV11-2|.|.
CASSPHQPRRHTEAFF
TGTGCCAGCAGCCCACATCAGCCCCGGCGGCACACTGAAGCTTTCTTT
>TRBJ1-2|TRBV6-6|TRBD1|.
CASSSGQGTGGYTF
TGTGCCAGCAGTTCGGGACAGGGCACCGGTGGCTACACCTTC
>TRBJ1-2|TRBV29-1|.|.
CSVSGQNYGYTF
TGCAGCGTGTCCGGACAGAACTATGGCTACACCTTC
>TRBJ2-7|TRBV2|.|once
CASSERRLQDTYEQYF
TGTGCCAGCAGTGAAAGGAGGCTACAAGATACCTACGAGCAGTACTTC
>TRBJ2-5|TRBV11-2|TRBD2|.
CASSLGAASGRAGETQYF
TGTGCCAGCAGCTTAGGTGCGGCTAGCGGGAGGGCCGGAGAGACCCAGTACTTC
>TRBJ2-7|TRBV11-2|.|.
CASSLEGTEQYF
TGTGCCAGCAGCTTAGAGGGTACCGAGCAGTACTTC